This T cell receptor (beta chain) was captured in a study of blood T cell repertoires in COVID-19. Whole-study context: In each case, the material was cDNA or gDNA derived from T cells, B-cell-depleted T cells, or PBMCs.

CDR3 size: 18 residues. J gave up 2 bases and V 4 bases, and 9 bases lay outside the gene matches. Germline values: CDR1 SGHTA, CDR2 FQGTGA. Clones were read by immunoSEQ multiplex PCR, and TCRdb kept only the in-frame ones, dropping some. This sample has approximately 82,000 clones, with roughly 90% found just once. This clonotype was obtained from a woman between 45 and 60 years old with acute COVID-19. The sequenced sample consisted of PBMCs or T cells enriched from blood (not recorded which). The chain is built from TRBV7-3 and TRBJ2-6; 9 positions agree with TRBD1. This CDR3 reads CASSSGQGRVAGANVLTF. Here the CDR3 DNA reads TGTGCCAGCAGCTCCGGACAGGGGCGGGTTGCTGGGGCCAACGTCCTGACTTTC.